This entry lists 2 T cell receptor beta chains sequenced from one sample in a study of technical replicates of blood from a few donors. Repertoires were generated with immunoSEQ multiplex PCR, while TCRdb's copy carries only in-frame clones and drops some. The table includes 67,000 or so clones, 80% to 95% detected once. The specimen was T cells isolated from PBMCs. These receptors all come from a human donor in good health.

The chain joins TRBV11-2 to TRBJ2-5; TRBD1 might be the D (5 bases). Germline V gene lookup returns CDR1 SGHAT and CDR2 FQNNGV. This CDR3 contains 14 residues. The germline V and J ends were trimmed by 5 bases and 4 bases, with 14 bases remaining between them. For the CDR3, the DNA is TGTGCCAGCAGCCAACGACATCAGGGAGAGACCCAGTACTTC. Its translation is CASSQRHQGETQYF. Full variable domain (remainder filled in from reference TRBV11-2 and TRBJ2-5): EAGVAQSPRYKIIEKRQSVAFWCNPISGHATLYWYQQILGQGPKLLIQFQNNGVVDDSQLPKDRFSAERLKGVDSTLKIQPAKLEDSAVYLCASSQRHQGETQYFGPGTRLLVL.

This clone has only a few counts. The CDR3 loop is CASSLALQGNTEAFF. The CDR3 bases are TGTGCCAGCAGCTTAGCCCTACAGGGAAACACTGAAGCTTTCTTT. The chain couples TRBV13 to TRBJ1-1; D perhaps matches TRBD1 (6 bases). Germline V lookup: CDR1 PRHDT, CDR2 FYEKMQ (reference sequence). V shed 1 base and J shed 2 bases, with 11 bases lying between them. The CDR3 spans 15 residues.